Below, 25 T cell receptor beta chains from the same sample are listed, as sequenced in a study of blood T cell repertoires in COVID-19. Some clones are missing from TCRdb's copy, which holds only in-frame ones; the method was immunoSEQ multiplex PCR. The table lists about 130,000 clones, 84% of them singletons. The sequenced sample consisted of peripheral blood. These receptor sequences come from a woman aged 55-70 years with acute or convalescent COVID-19.

The chain is built from TRBV24-1 and TRBJ2-5; the D is unclear. This CDR3 region has 15 residues. The germline gives CDR1 KGHDR, CDR2 SFDVKD. Deletions cut 5 bases from V and 4 bases from J, with 16 bases between. The chain's CDR3 is CATSARQLGLETQYF. In DNA, the CDR3 is TGTGCCACCAGTGCTAGGCAGCTCGGATTAGAGACCCAGTACTTC.

The rearrangement joins TRBV11-2 to TRBJ2-1; the D gene is possibly TRBD2 (5 bases). The length of the CDR3 is 12 residues. CDR1 and CDR2 (germline): SGHAT, FQNNGV. V was trimmed by 7 bases and J by 4 bases, leaving 8 bases between them. DNA for the CDR3: TGTGCCAGCACCGGGGTGTACAATGAGCAGTTCTTC. It yields the protein CASTGVYNEQFF. Based on the CDR3 plus reference TRBV11-2 and TRBJ2-1, the full variable domain is EAGVAQSPRYKIIEKRQSVAFWCNPISGHATLYWYQQILGQGPKLLIQFQNNGVVDDSQLPKDRFSAERLKGVDSTLKIQPAKLEDSAVYLCASTGVYNEQFFGPGTRLTVL.

The CDR3 nucleotides are TGTGCCAGCAGTGAAATTGCCGGGGGGTCAGAGACCCAGTACTTC. It yields the protein CASSEIAGGSETQYF. V gene TRBV2 combines with J gene TRBJ2-5; 7 nucleotides agree with TRBD2. Germline V gives CDR1 SNHLY, CDR2 FYNNEI. Trimming cost V 2 bases and J 4 bases; bases outside gene matches: 7. CDR3 length: 15 residues.

This chain uses TRBV25-1 with TRBJ1-4; 8 bases agree with TRBD1. J gave up 8 bases and V 8 bases, and 7 bases lay outside the gene matches. Germline CDR1 and CDR2: MGHDK and SYGVNS. The CDR3 consists of 13 residues. The CDR3 loop reads CASRGQGGEKLFF. CDR3 in DNA: TGTGCCAGCCGAGGACAGGGAGGGGAAAAACTGTTTTTT.

This clone was counted between two and nine times. This sequence joins TRBV25-1 and TRBJ1-6; 7 bases are shared with TRBD1. Trimming cost V 3 bases and J 1 base; bases outside gene matches: 9. Germline V lookup: CDR1 MGHDK, CDR2 SYGVNS. The CDR3 runs 18 residues. The CDR3 spells CASSDTDRVVSYNSPLHF. The CDR3 DNA reads as TGTGCCAGCAGTGACACCGACAGGGTCGTATCCTATAATTCACCCCTCCACTTT.

This clone was picked up a small number of times. The chain employs TRBV6-5 and TRBJ1-2; 9 positions agree with TRBD1. Per germline, CDR1 MNHEY and CDR2 SVGAGI. This CDR3 spans 16 amino acids. The junction had 10 bases not matched to a gene; V was cut back by 0 bases and J by 8 bases. DNA of the CDR3: TGTGCCAGCAGTTACTCGTCCGGGACAGGGTTTGGCGGCTACACCTTC. Protein: CASSYSSGTGFGGYTF.

CDR3 sequence reads: CAISESSGKGAASGYTF. The CDR3 DNA reads as TGTGCCATCAGTGAGTCTTCGGGCAAGGGAGCGGCAAGTGGCTACACCTTC. The gene calls are TRBV10-3 and TRBJ1-2; D remains unclear. The length of the CDR3 is 17 residues. CDR1 and CDR2 (germline): ENHRY, SYGVKD. V gave up 0 bases and J gave up 7 bases, with 21 bases separating them.

V is TRBV6-6 and J is TRBJ1-2, with D possibly TRBD1 on 5 matching bases. This CDR3 has 18 amino acids. The germline CDR1 and CDR2 sequences are MNHNY and SVGAGI (reference sequence). V lost 5 bases and J lost 6, with 28 bases in between. CDR3 protein: CASSPTLQAYESYDGYTF. CDR3 nucleotides: TGTGCCAGCAGTCCAACCCTACAGGCCTATGAGTCCTATGATGGCTACACCTTC.

The CDR3 DNA reads as TGTGCCAGCAGCTTAGGCGTACCGGATACGCAGTATTTT. Its translation is CASSLGVPDTQYF. This chain uses TRBV11-3 with TRBJ2-3, with unresolved D. Trimming pared 1 base from V and 6 bases from J, leaving 8 bases between. Germline V lookup: CDR1 SGHNT, CDR2 YENEEA. The CDR3 has 13 residues. Variable domain in full (rest from reference TRBV11-3 and TRBJ2-3): EAGVVQSPRYKIIEKKQPVAFWCNPISGHNTLYWYLQNLGQGPELLIRYENEEAVDDSQLPKDRFSAERLKGVDSTLKIQPAELGDSAVYLCASSLGVPDTQYFGPGTRLTVL.

The chain joins TRBV2 to TRBJ1-1; possibly TRBD1 for D (6 bases). The CDR3 is 14 residues long. Germline V gene sequence: CDR1 SNHLY, CDR2 FYNNEI. The V gene lost 10 bases and the J gene lost 1 base, with 16 bases spanning the gap. The CDR3 sequence: CATGEGGPNTEAFF. CDR3 sequence (DNA): TGTGCCACCGGTGAGGGGGGTCCGAACACTGAAGCTTTCTTT.

The CDR3 sequence: CASSFRHYTQYF. The CDR3 DNA is TGTGCCAGCAGTTTTCGTCACTATACGCAGTATTTT. The rearrangement joins TRBV12-3 or TRBV12-4 to TRBJ2-3; D is unresolved. The CDR3 consists of 12 residues. Trimming shortened V by 3 bases and J by 7 bases, and 8 bases separated the two germline ends.

In its sample, this clone was seen once. The J gene is TRBJ1-1, the V gene TRBV18; D uncertain. The germline V and J ends were trimmed by 6 bases and 5 bases, with 13 bases remaining between them. Germline CDR1 reads KGHSH; CDR2 reads LQKENI. The CDR3 loop spans 13 amino acids. CDR3 coding DNA: TGTGCCAGCTCCCCCGACTATCGGACTGAAGCTTTCTTT. Translation: CASSPDYRTEAFF.

V gene TRBV6-5 combines with J gene TRBJ1-1; 8 nucleotides line up with TRBD1. CDR3 length: 14 amino acids. From germline, CDR1 is MNHEY and CDR2 SVGAGI. V dropped 2 bases and J dropped 1; count of bases not matched to a gene: 0. As DNA, the CDR3 is TGTGCCAGCAGTTACGGACAGGGGAACACTGAAGCTTTCTTT. Protein product: CASSYGQGNTEAFF.

This clone was detected a few times. The rearrangement joins TRBV7-6 to TRBJ1-1; D may be TRBD1 (5 bases). The CDR3 consists of 14 residues. Germline V gene data show CDR1 as SGHVS and CDR2 as FNYEAQ. Trimming cost V 2 bases and J 4 bases, with 11 bases left between them. CDR3: CASSLSGGGTEAFF. CDR3 bases: TGTGCCAGCAGCTTATCGGGGGGAGGCACTGAAGCTTTCTTT. The whole variable domain, remainder taken from reference TRBV7-6 and TRBJ1-1, is GAGVSQSPRYKVTKRGQDVALRCDPISGHVSLYWYRQALGQGPEFLTYFNYEAQQDKSGLPNDRFSAERPEGSISTLTIQRTEQRDSAMYRCASSLSGGGTEAFFGQGTRLTVV.

V usage is TRBV29-1 and J usage is TRBJ1-5, with D perhaps matching TRBD1 (5 bases). With 4 bases removed from V and 7 bases from J, the gap between germline ends came to 11 bases. Germline lookup yields CDR1 SQVTM and CDR2 ANQGSEA. The CDR3 length is 12 residues. This chain's CDR3 is CSVGVQGQPQHF. CDR3 DNA sequence: TGCAGCGTTGGGGTTCAGGGACAGCCCCAGCATTTT.

This sequence joins TRBV27 and TRBJ2-3, with 9 bases fitting TRBD1. Trimming removed 6 bases from V and 7 bases from J; junction bases left unmatched: 11. The CDR3 is made up of 15 amino acids. Per germline, CDR1 MNHEY and CDR2 SMNVEV (reference sequence). CDR3: CASRLLGQGVNTQYF. The CDR3 DNA is TGTGCCAGCAGGCTACTGGGACAGGGAGTAAATACGCAGTATTTT.

About this clone: The CDR3 does not close with the conserved phenylalanine or tryptophan, likely indicating a read error. The limits of the CDR3 on the DNA are not certain, so only TCRdb's listed CDR3 is given. The rearrangement uses TRBV13 and TRBJ1-2. The germline gives CDR1 PRHDT, CDR2 FYEKMQ (reference sequence). Both ends counted, the CDR3 spans 9 residues. The CDR3 protein is CASSFLGVR.

The genes are TRBV6-5 and TRBJ2-2, with 9 bases that match TRBD1. With 10 bases clipped from V and 3 bases from J, the junction kept 9 bases outside the gene matches. The CDR3 contains 15 residues. Per germline, CDR1 MNHEY and CDR2 SVGAGI. This CDR3 reads CATTPGQGDTGELFF. CDR3 DNA: TGTGCCACCACACCGGGACAGGGAGACACCGGGGAGCTGTTTTTT.

The chain uses TRBV19 and TRBJ1-2, with TRBD1 identical over 7 bases. Germline V gives CDR1 LNHDA, CDR2 SQIVND (reference sequence). CDR3 length: 15 residues. Trimming took 10 bases from V and 0 from J; bases not matched to a gene: 11. CDR3 coding DNA: TGTGCCACAACCCGGGACAGACAATCTAACTATGGCTACACCTTC. The encoded protein is CATTRDRQSNYGYTF.

The V and J genes are TRBV9 and TRBJ2-3; D may be TRBD1 (6 bases). This CDR3 contains 14 residues. V lost 0 bases to trimming and J lost 6 bases, with 11 bases between them. Germline lookup yields CDR1 SGDLS and CDR2 YYNGEE. The CDR3 region has the DNA TGTGCCAGCAGCGTAGAACAGGGAACCGATACGCAGTATTTT. As protein: CASSVEQGTDTQYF.

The chain is built from TRBV27 and TRBJ2-7; D unclear. There are 14 residues in the CDR3. Per germline, CDR1 MNHEY and CDR2 SMNVEV (reference sequence). Trimming stripped 6 bases from V and 0 bases from J, with 12 bases between. The CDR3 coding sequence is TGTGCCAGCAGGAAGACACGAAACTCCTACGAGCAGTACTTC. It yields the protein CASRKTRNSYEQYF.

The rearrangement links TRBV15 to TRBJ2-3; D is perhaps TRBD1 (6 bases). Deletions cut 5 bases from V and 0 bases from J, with 15 bases between. Germline loops: CDR1 LNHNV, CDR2 YYDKDF (reference sequence). The CDR3 length is 16 residues. The CDR3 DNA follows: TGTGCCACCAGCGGAAGGGGGTGGCATAGCACAGATACGCAGTATTTT. Protein: CATSGRGWHSTDTQYF.

The chain combines TRBV2 with TRBJ1-4; 7 nucleotides agree with TRBD1. Germline values: CDR1 SNHLY, CDR2 FYNNEI. The CDR3 has 13 residues. The junction had 5 bases not matched to a gene; V was cut back by 6 bases and J by 7 bases. The CDR3 DNA reads as TGTGCCAGCAGCCCGACAGGGATTGAAAAACTGTTTTTT. Protein sequence: CASSPTGIEKLFF.

The chain carries TRBV4-1 and TRBJ1-5; a weak D match, TRBD1 (5 bases). Germline values: CDR1 MGHRA, CDR2 YSYEKL. The CDR3 sequence is 15 residues long. The V and J ends lost 0 bases and 7 bases respectively, with 13 bases between them. Here the CDR3 reads CASSQDVDRLQPQHF. The CDR3 DNA reads TGCGCCAGCAGCCAAGACGTAGACAGACTGCAGCCCCAGCATTTT.

There are a few counts of this clone. The rearrangement joins TRBV19 to TRBJ1-3, with D possibly matching TRBD1 (5 bases). CDR3 length: 16 residues. Germline CDR1 reads LNHDA; CDR2 reads SQIVND (reference sequence). V gave up 3 bases and J gave up 1 base, with 13 bases separating them. The CDR3 sequence is CASSISQGWSGNTIYF. DNA for the CDR3: TGTGCCAGTAGTATCTCCCAGGGATGGTCTGGAAACACCATATATTTT. The variable domain in full, completed from reference TRBV19 and TRBJ1-3, reads DGGITQSPKYLFRKEGQNVTLSCEQNLNHDAMYWYRQDPGQGLRLIYYSQIVNDFQKGDIAEGYSVSREKKESFPLTVTSAQKNPTAFYLCASSISQGWSGNTIYFGEGSWLTVV.